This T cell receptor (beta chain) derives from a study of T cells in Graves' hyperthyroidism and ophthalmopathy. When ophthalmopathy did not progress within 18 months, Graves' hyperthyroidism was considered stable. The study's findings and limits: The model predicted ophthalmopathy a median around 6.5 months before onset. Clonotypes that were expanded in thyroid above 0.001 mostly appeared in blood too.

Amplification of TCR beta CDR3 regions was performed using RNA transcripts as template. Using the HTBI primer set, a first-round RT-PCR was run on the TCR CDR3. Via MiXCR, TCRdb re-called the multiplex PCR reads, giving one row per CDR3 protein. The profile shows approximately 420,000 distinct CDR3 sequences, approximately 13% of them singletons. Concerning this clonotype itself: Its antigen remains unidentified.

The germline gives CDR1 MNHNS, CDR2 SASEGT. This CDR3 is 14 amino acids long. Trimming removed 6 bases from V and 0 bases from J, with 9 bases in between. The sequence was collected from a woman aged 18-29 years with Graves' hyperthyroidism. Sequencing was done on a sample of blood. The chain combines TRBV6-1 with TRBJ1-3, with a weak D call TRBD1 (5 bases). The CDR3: CASRIDSSGNTIYF. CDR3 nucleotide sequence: TGTGCCAGCAGGATCGACAGCTCTGGAAACACCATATATTTT.